This record looks at one T cell receptor beta chain sequence and its context. Its cognate antigen is unknown. The data were taken from a study of shared clonotypes between healthy human individuals. It was about 100 million PBMCs that unsorted samples used for genomic DNA. Trimming removed 2 bases at V and 4 bases at J, with 9 bases between. The germline CDR1 and CDR2 sequences are SGHTA and FQGNSA. This CDR3 is built from 14 residues. Produced via immunoSEQ multiplex PCR; TCRdb's table is partial and in-frame only. Here the sample spans 520,000 or so clones, 79% being singletons. Whole-study results and caveats: Among donors, clonotype sharing was expected to be affected by sequencing depth.

The V call is TRBV7-2, the J call TRBJ2-1; D is perhaps TRBD2 (5 bases). The TCR was taken from a woman in her thirties or forties in good health. Some clones in this sample may be carry-over from other donors' samples. The sequenced sample consisted of PBMCs. CDR3 nucleotide sequence: TGTGCCAGCAGCTTACGAGGGAGATACAATGAGCAGTTCTTC. Translation gives CASSLRGRYNEQFF.